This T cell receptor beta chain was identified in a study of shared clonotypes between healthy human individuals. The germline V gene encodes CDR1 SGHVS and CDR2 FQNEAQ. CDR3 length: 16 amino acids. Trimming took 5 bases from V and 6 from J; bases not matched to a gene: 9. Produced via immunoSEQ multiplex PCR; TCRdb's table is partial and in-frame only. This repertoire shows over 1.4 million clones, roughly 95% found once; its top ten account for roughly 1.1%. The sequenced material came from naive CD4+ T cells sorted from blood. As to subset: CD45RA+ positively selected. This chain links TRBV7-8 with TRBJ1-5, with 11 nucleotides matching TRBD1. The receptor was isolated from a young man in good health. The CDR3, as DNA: TGTGCCAGCAGCACCCGGACAGGGGGCATGGTTCAGCCCCAGCATTTT. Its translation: CASSTRTGGMVQPQHF.